Below, one T cell receptor (beta chain) is given with its context. The data originate from a study of blood T cell repertoires in COVID-19. The assay was immunoSEQ multiplex PCR, and TCRdb's table has in-frame clones only and misses some. The sample records 81,000 or so clones, about 82% being singletons. The sequence was collected from a woman between 65 and 79 years old with active or convalescent COVID-19. Material: peripheral blood.

CDR3 DNA: TGCGCCAGCAGCTTGGCCCCAACAGGGTCAGGGGAGCAGTACTTC. Its translation: CASSLAPTGSGEQYF. This chain uses TRBV5-1 with TRBJ2-7; TRBD1 is a possible D gene (6 bases). Trimming cost V 0 bases and J 7 bases, with 17 bases left between them. Germline V gives CDR1 SGHRS, CDR2 YFSETQ. The CDR3 extends over 15 amino acids.